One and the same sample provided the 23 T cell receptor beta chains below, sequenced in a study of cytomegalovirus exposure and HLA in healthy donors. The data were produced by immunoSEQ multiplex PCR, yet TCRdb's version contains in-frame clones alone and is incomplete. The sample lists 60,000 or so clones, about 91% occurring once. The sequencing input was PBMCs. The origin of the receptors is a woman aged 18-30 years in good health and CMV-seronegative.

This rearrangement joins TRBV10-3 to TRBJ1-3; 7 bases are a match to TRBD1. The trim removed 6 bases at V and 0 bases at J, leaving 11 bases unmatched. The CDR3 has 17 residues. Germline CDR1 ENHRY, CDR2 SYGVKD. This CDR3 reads CAISSRDSLFSGNTIYF. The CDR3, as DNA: TGTGCCATCAGCAGTCGGGACAGCCTTTTCTCTGGAAACACCATATATTTT.

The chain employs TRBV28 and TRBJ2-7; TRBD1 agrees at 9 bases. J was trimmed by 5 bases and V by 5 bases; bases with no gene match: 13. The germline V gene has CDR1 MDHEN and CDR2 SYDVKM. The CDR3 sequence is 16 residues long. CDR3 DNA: TGTGCCAGCAGTCATCATATCACAGGGGGCTCTGACGAGCAGTACTTC. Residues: CASSHHITGGSDEQYF.

The CDR3 DNA reads TGCGCCAGCAGCCAAGTAATAGTGGATCGGGAGCCCCAGCATTTT. Translating gives CASSQVIVDREPQHF. V and J are TRBV4-1 and TRBJ1-5; D unresolved. There are 15 residues in the CDR3. Trimming removed 1 base at V and 8 bases at J, with 15 bases between. Germline V lookup: CDR1 MGHRA, CDR2 YSYEKL.

The CDR3 nucleotides are TGTGCTAGTGGTTTGCCTCCCGGTGAGGAGCAGTACTTC. Translated, it gives CASGLPPGEEQYF. The V and J genes are TRBV12-5 and TRBJ2-7; D gene uncertain. V gave up 2 bases and J gave up 7 bases, with 12 bases separating them. Germline loops: CDR1 LGHNT, CDR2 FRNRAP. The CDR3 totals 13 residues.

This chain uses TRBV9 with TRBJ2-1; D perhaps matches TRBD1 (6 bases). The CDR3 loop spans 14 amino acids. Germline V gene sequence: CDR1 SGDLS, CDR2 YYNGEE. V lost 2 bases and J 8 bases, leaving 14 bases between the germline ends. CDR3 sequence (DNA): TGTGCCAGCAGCGTTCAGGGGTTAGGAGATGAGCAGTTCTTC. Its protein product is CASSVQGLGDEQFF.

Here the CDR3 DNA reads TGTGCCAGCAGTTCCTGGACAGATTCTTCCACCGGGGAGCTGTTTTTT. Translating gives CASSSWTDSSTGELFF. The rearrangement joins TRBV28 to TRBJ2-2; the D gene is possibly TRBD1 (6 bases). Deletions cut 4 bases from V and 4 bases from J, with 16 bases between. CDR1 and CDR2 from the germline V gene are MDHEN and SYDVKM. The CDR3 is 16 residues long.

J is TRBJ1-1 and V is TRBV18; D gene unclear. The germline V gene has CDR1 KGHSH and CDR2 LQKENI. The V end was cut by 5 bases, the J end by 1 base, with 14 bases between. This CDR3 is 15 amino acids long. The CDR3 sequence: CASSSPSGENTEAFF. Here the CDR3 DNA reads TGTGCCAGCTCATCCCCCAGCGGGGAGAACACTGAAGCTTTCTTT.

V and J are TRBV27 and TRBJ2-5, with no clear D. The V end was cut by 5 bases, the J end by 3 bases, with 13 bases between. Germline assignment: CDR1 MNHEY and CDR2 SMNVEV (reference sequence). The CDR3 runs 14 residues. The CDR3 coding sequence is TGTGCCAGCAGTCCCCTTGGGCCCAAAGAGACCCAGTACTTC. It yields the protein CASSPLGPKETQYF.

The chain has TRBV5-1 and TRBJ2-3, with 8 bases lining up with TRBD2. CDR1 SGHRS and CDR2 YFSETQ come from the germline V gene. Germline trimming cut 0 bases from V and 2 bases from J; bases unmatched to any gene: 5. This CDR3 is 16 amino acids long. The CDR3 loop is CASSLAWREATDTQYF. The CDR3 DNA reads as TGCGCCAGCAGCTTGGCCTGGCGGGAGGCCACAGATACGCAGTATTTT.

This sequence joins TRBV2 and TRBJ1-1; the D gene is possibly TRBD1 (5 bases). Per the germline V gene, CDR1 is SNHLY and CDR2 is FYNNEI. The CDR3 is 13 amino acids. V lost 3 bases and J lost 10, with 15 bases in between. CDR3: CASSDLTAGRAFF. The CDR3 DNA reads TGTGCCAGCAGTGATCTGACAGCGGGAAGAGCTTTCTTT.

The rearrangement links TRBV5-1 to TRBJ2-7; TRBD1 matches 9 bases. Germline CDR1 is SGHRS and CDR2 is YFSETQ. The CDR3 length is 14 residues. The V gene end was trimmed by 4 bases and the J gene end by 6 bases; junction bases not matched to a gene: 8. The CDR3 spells CASSIGQGTGEQYF. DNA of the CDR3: TGCGCCAGCAGCATCGGACAGGGGACGGGCGAGCAGTACTTC.

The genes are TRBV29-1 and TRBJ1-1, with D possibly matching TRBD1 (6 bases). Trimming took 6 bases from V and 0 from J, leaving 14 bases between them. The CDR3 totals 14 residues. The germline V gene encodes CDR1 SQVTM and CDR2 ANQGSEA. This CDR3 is CSVEDSFMNTEAFF. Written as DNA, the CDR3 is TGCAGCGTGGAGGACAGTTTCATGAACACTGAAGCTTTCTTT.

The CDR3 region is CASSSSDRNTEAFF. In DNA form, the CDR3 reads TGTGCCAGCAGCTCCTCCGACAGAAACACTGAAGCTTTCTTT. The gene calls are TRBV13 and TRBJ1-1; D might be TRBD1 (5 bases). This CDR3 has 14 amino acids. V was trimmed by 4 bases and J by 2 bases, leaving 11 bases between them. The germline gives CDR1 PRHDT, CDR2 FYEKMQ (reference sequence).

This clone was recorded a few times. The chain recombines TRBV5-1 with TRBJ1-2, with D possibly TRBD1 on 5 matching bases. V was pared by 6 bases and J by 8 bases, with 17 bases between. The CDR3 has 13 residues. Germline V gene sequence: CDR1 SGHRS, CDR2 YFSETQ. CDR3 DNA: TGCGCCAGCACCCAGAGAGACACAGGCGGCTACACCTTC. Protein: CASTQRDTGGYTF.

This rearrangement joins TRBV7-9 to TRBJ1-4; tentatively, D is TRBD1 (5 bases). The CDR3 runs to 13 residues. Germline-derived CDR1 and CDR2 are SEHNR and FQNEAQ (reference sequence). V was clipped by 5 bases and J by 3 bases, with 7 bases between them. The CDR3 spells CASSRDSNEKLFF. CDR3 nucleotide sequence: TGTGCCAGCAGCCGGGACTCTAATGAAAAACTGTTTTTT.

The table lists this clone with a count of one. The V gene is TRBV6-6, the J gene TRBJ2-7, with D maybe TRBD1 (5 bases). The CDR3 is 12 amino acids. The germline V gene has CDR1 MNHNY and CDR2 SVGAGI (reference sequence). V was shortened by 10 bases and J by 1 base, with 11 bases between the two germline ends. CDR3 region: CATTQGSYEQYF. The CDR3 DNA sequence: TGTGCCACAACTCAGGGATCCTACGAGCAGTACTTC.

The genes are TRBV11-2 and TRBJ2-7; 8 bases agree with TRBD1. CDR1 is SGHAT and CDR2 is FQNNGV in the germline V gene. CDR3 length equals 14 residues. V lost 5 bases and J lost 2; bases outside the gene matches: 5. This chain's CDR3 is CASSTAGGPYEQYF. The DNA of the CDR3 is TGTGCCAGCAGCACCGCAGGGGGCCCCTACGAGCAGTACTTC.

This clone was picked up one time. The CDR3 spells CASSQGAYGYTF. The CDR3 DNA sequence: TGTGCCAGCAGTCAAGGGGCCTATGGCTACACCTTC. J is TRBJ1-2 and V is TRBV11-2; D is perhaps TRBD1 (5 bases). From germline, CDR1 is SGHAT and CDR2 FQNNGV. Trimming stripped 6 bases from V and 4 bases from J, with 9 bases between. The CDR3 consists of 12 residues.

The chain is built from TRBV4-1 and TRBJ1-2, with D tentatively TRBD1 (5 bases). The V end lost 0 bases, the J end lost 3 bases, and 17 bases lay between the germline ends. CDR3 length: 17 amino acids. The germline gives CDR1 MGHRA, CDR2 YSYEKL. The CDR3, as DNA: TGCGCCAGCAGCCAAGAGCCTGAAGGGGAGGGCTACTATGGCTACACCTTC. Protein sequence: CASSQEPEGEGYYGYTF.

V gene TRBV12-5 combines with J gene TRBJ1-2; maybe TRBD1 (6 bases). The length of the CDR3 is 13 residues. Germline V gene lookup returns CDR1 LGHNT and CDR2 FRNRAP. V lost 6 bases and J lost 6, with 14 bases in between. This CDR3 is CASGTGNLDGYTF. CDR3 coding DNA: TGTGCTAGTGGCACAGGGAACTTGGATGGCTACACCTTC. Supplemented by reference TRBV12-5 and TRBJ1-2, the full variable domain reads DARVTQTPRHKVTEMGQEVTMRCQPILGHNTVFWYRQTMMQGLELLAYFRNRAPLDDSGMPKDRFSAEMPDATLATLKIQPSEPRDSAVYFCASGTGNLDGYTFGSGTRLTVV.

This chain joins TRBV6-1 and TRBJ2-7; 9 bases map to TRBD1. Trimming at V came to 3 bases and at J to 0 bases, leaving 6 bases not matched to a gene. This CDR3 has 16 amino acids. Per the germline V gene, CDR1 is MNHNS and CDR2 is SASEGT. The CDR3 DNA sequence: TGTGCCAGCAGTGATTATAGGACAGGGGACTCCTACGAGCAGTACTTC. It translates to CASSDYRTGDSYEQYF.

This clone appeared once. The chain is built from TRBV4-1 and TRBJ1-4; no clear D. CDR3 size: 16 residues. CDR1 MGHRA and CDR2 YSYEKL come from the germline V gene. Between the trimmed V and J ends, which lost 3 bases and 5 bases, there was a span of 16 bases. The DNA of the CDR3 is TGCGCCAGCAGCCAGATTCGGGATTTTAAAAATGAAAAACTGTTTTTT. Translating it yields CASSQIRDFKNEKLFF.

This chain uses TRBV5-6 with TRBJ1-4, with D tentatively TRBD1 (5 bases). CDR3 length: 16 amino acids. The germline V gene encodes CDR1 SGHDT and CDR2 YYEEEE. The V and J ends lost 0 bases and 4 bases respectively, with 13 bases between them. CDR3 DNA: TGTGCCAGCAGCTTGGATAGCGGGACCGATAATGAAAAACTGTTTTTT. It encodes CASSLDSGTDNEKLFF.